This record looks at one T cell receptor (beta chain) sequence and its context. Original processing methods: Quantification of nucleated cells was approximated via reference gene primer amplification. Repertoires were generated with immunoSEQ multiplex PCR, while TCRdb's copy carries only in-frame clones and drops some. V, J and clone size were drawn from that table, and D and trimming were deduced from the DNA. Here the sample spans 190,000 or so clones, around 89% being singletons. The sample originates from a study of blood T cell repertoires in COVID-19. Overall study context: PBMCs, B-cell-depleted T cells, or T cells provided the cDNA or gDNA that made up the material.

The CDR3 runs 10 residues. Trimming stripped 6 bases from V and 3 bases from J, with 3 bases between. The sequencing input was PBMCs or T cells enriched from blood (not recorded which). The clonotype originates from a man between 25 and 39 years old who had recovered from COVID-19. The V gene is TRBV12-3 or TRBV12-4, the J gene TRBJ2-7; D is undetermined. The CDR3 region has the DNA TGTGCCAGCAGCCTCTACGAGCAGTACTTC. Translation: CASSLYEQYF.